These 22 T cell receptor beta chains originate from one sample sequenced in a study of chemoradiotherapy in HPV16-positive cancers. The repertoire was sequenced with immunoSEQ multiplex PCR; TCRdb's copy has only in-frame clones and lacks some. The data contain 15,000 or so clones, just under 70% of them singletons. Specimen collection occurred from a patient who underwent chemoradiotherapy. All receptors come from a human donor with HPV-associated anogenital cancer.

The chain uses TRBV19 and TRBJ1-6; no clear D gene. The CDR3 extends over 15 amino acids. Trimming shortened V by 3 bases and J by 8 bases, and 14 bases separated the two germline ends. Per germline, CDR1 LNHDA and CDR2 SQIVND (reference sequence). CDR3: CASSIGMGIHSPLHF. The CDR3 coding sequence is TGTGCCAGTAGTATTGGTATGGGAATTCATTCACCCCTCCACTTT.

About this clone itself: This sample includes further DNA sequences coding for the same CDR3. The rearrangement uses TRBV6-5 and TRBJ2-7, with D tentatively TRBD1 or TRBD2 (5 bases each). CDR1 is MNHEY, CDR2 SVGAGI, per germline. The germline V and J ends were trimmed by 0 bases and 2 bases, with 8 bases remaining between them. This CDR3 has 14 residues. In DNA, the CDR3 is TGTGCCAGCAGTTACTCCGAGGGGACCTACGAGCAGTACTTC. Translated, it gives CASSYSEGTYEQYF.

The table lists this clone with a count of one. The chain employs TRBV5-1 and TRBJ1-1; D is uncertain. Per the germline V gene, CDR1 is SGHRS and CDR2 is YFSETQ. The CDR3 spans 13 residues. The V end was cut by 3 bases, the J end by 5 bases, with 11 bases between. The CDR3 nucleotides read TGCGCCAGCAGCTCTGCCCGGGGTACTGAAGCTTTCTTT. It yields the protein CASSSARGTEAFF.

V is TRBV5-1 and J is TRBJ2-6; no firm D call. V was pared by 4 bases and J by 0 bases, with 11 bases between. Germline V CDR1 and CDR2: SGHRS, YFSETQ. The CDR3 contains 16 residues. The CDR3 DNA reads as TGCGCCAGCAGCACGGACGGTAACTCTGGGGCCAACGTCCTGACTTTC. Translated: CASSTDGNSGANVLTF.

A few counts support this clone. The genes are TRBV10-1 and TRBJ2-7; maybe TRBD1 (5 bases). Germline V gene sequence: CDR1 WNHNN, CDR2 SYGVQD (reference sequence). V was clipped by 6 bases and J by 5 bases, with 17 bases between them. This CDR3 is built from 14 residues. For the CDR3, the DNA is TGCGCCAGCAGACAAGGACAAAGTAAAAACGAGCAGTACTTC. It translates to CASRQGQSKNEQYF.

The V call is TRBV19, the J call TRBJ1-5, with D perhaps TRBD1 (5 bases). The germline V gene has CDR1 LNHDA and CDR2 SQIVND (reference sequence). This CDR3 spans 15 amino acids. Trimming cost V 5 bases and J 3 bases, with 14 bases left between them. The CDR3: CASSVPGRANQPQHF. The CDR3 DNA follows: TGTGCCAGTAGTGTCCCGGGACGGGCCAATCAGCCCCAGCATTTT.

The chain employs TRBV7-8 and TRBJ2-3; 8 positions agree with TRBD2. The CDR3 has 16 amino acids. The germline CDR1 and CDR2 sequences are SGHVS and FQNEAQ. The junction had 10 bases not matched to a gene; V was cut back by 3 bases and J by 5 bases. CDR3 loop: CASSLNWGLGGDTQYF. In DNA, the CDR3 is TGTGCCAGCAGCTTGAATTGGGGACTAGGTGGAGATACGCAGTATTTT.

The chain joins TRBV19 to TRBJ2-2; 16 nucleotides agree with TRBD2. The CDR3 is made up of 17 amino acids. CDR1 LNHDA and CDR2 SQIVND come from the germline V gene (reference sequence). Unmatched junction bases numbered 7, after V lost 5 bases and J lost 7 bases. DNA of the CDR3: TGTGCCAGTAGTGTGGGACTAGCGGGGGGGCCGGACGGGGAGCTGTTTTTT. This translates into CASSVGLAGGPDGELFF.

V usage is TRBV28 and J usage is TRBJ1-5; D not certain. V was trimmed by 3 bases and J by 7 bases, leaving 13 bases between them. Germline CDR1 MDHEN, CDR2 SYDVKM. This CDR3 comprises 14 residues. The CDR3 DNA reads TGTGCCAGCAGTTTCGTCCAGTTGACGCAGCCCCAGCATTTT. Translating it yields CASSFVQLTQPQHF. Looking up the rest from reference TRBV28 and TRBJ1-5 gives the full variable domain: DVKVTQSSRYLVKRTGEKVFLECVQDMDHENMFWYRQDPGLGLRLIYFSYDVKMKEKGDIPEGYSVSREKKERFSLILESASTNQTSMYLCASSFVQLTQPQHFGDGTRLSIL.

V is TRBV6-6 and J is TRBJ1-6; tentatively, D is TRBD1 (5 bases). The length of the CDR3 is 14 residues. Trimming removed 2 bases at V and 9 bases at J, with 11 bases between. CDR1 is MNHNY and CDR2 is SVGAGI in the germline V gene (reference sequence). The CDR3 coding sequence is TGTGCCAGCAGTTACGGGGGGTACGGTTCACCCCTCCACTTT. It yields the protein CASSYGGYGSPLHF.

The rearrangement links TRBV9 to TRBJ1-2; D is ambiguous. CDR1 SGDLS and CDR2 YYNGEE come from the germline V gene. V gave up 0 bases and J gave up 3 bases, with 12 bases separating them. The CDR3 sequence is 15 residues long. The CDR3 sequence: CASSVGAGVHYGYTF. CDR3 DNA: TGTGCCAGCAGCGTAGGAGCAGGAGTGCACTATGGCTACACCTTC.

V and J are TRBV11-2 and TRBJ2-7; D could derive from TRBD1 or TRBD2 (6 bases each). The length of the CDR3 is 14 residues. Germline V lookup: CDR1 SGHAT, CDR2 FQNNGV. V shed 6 bases and J shed 2 bases, with 14 bases lying between them. In DNA form, the CDR3 reads TGTGCCAGCAGAGGAGGGGGGCCCGCCTACGAGCAGTACTTC. Translated, it gives CASRGGGPAYEQYF.

J is TRBJ1-1 and V is TRBV19; maybe TRBD1 (5 bases). CDR3 length: 12 residues. V was clipped by 3 bases and J by 10 bases, with 12 bases between them. CDR1 and CDR2 from the germline V gene are LNHDA and SQIVND (reference sequence). The CDR3 protein is CASSISAGRAFF. CDR3 coding DNA: TGTGCCAGTAGTATTTCGGCAGGGCGAGCTTTCTTT.

This clone is termed medium-sized. The chain uses TRBV7-2 and TRBJ1-5; no firm D call. The CDR3 is made up of 12 amino acids. The V gene's germline CDR1 is SGHTA and CDR2 FQGNSA. V was clipped by 5 bases and J by 4 bases, with 6 bases between them. CDR3 nucleotides: TGTGCCAGCAGCGAGCCAAATCAGCCCCAGCATTTT. This codes for CASSEPNQPQHF.

The chain carries TRBV5-1 and TRBJ1-5, with 7 nucleotides matching TRBD1. The CDR3 loop spans 16 amino acids. The germline CDR1 and CDR2 sequences are SGHRS and YFSETQ. V was pared by 5 bases and J by 5 bases, with 13 bases of the junction left unmatched. CDR3 bases: TGCGCCAGCAGTCCTGGACAGGATGGACCATATCAGCCCCAGCATTTT. Translated, it gives CASSPGQDGPYQPQHF. Complete variable domain (other parts from reference TRBV5-1 and TRBJ1-5): KAGVTQTPRYLIKTRGQQVTLSCSPISGHRSVSWYQQTPGQGLQFLFEYFSETQRNKGNFPGRFSGRQFSNSRSEMNVSTLELGDSALYLCASSPGQDGPYQPQHFGDGTRLSIL.

This clone was observed a handful of times. J is TRBJ2-5 and V is TRBV10-3, with 7 bases lining up with TRBD2. The V gene end was trimmed by 6 bases and the J gene end by 2 bases; junction bases not matched to a gene: 3. The CDR3 loop spans 13 amino acids. Germline loops: CDR1 ENHRY, CDR2 SYGVKD. Here the CDR3 reads CAIRDSGQETQYF. The CDR3 DNA sequence: TGTGCCATCAGGGATAGCGGGCAAGAGACCCAGTACTTC.

The gene calls are TRBV6-1 and TRBJ2-7, with TRBD2 matching 9 bases. Germline trimming cut 1 base from V and 1 base from J; bases unmatched to any gene: 2. Germline V CDR1 and CDR2: MNHNS, SASEGT. CDR3 length: 15 amino acids. CDR3 bases: TGTGCCAGCAGTGAAGGACTAGCGGTTTCCTACGAGCAGTACTTC. It encodes CASSEGLAVSYEQYF.

This sequence joins TRBV9 and TRBJ2-3, with 10 bases aligning to TRBD2. The CDR3 totals 16 residues. Germline V gives CDR1 SGDLS, CDR2 YYNGEE. V shed 0 bases, J shed 0 bases, and the junction held 1 base outside the gene matches. The CDR3 spells CASSVVLAGSTDTQYF. The CDR3 nucleotides are TGTGCCAGCAGCGTAGTACTAGCGGGGAGCACAGATACGCAGTATTTT. The full variable domain, with the rest looked up from reference TRBV9 and TRBJ2-3, is DSGVTQTPKHLITATGQRVTLRCSPRSGDLSVYWYQQSLDQGLQFLIQYYNGEERAKGNILERFSAQQFPDLHSELNLSSLELGDSALYFCASSVVLAGSTDTQYFGPGTRLTVL.

As regards this clone: Relative to the germline gene, one junction end is altered; a read error may explain this. The chain uses TRBV2 and TRBJ2-3, with D unclear. Germline V lookup: CDR1 SNHLY, CDR2 FYNNEI. The CDR3 consists of 14 residues. The DNA for the CDR3 is TGTGTCAGCAGTGAACGGTGGGGCACAGATACGCAGTATTTT. Its translation: CVSSERWGTDTQYF.

This clone was picked up a small number of times. The rearrangement uses TRBV5-1 and TRBJ1-2, with D tentatively TRBD1 (6 bases). The V and J ends lost 0 bases and 7 bases respectively, with 13 bases between them. The CDR3 extends over 14 amino acids. The germline V gene encodes CDR1 SGHRS and CDR2 YFSETQ. CDR3 DNA sequence: TGCGCCAGCAGCTTGGCCTCAGGGGTTCGTGGCTACACCTTC. Translated: CASSLASGVRGYTF.

CDR3 DNA sequence: TGTGCCAGCTCGCCCGCGGGGGTGAACACTGAAGCTTTCTTT. Protein product: CASSPAGVNTEAFF. J is TRBJ1-1 and V is TRBV18, with D possibly being TRBD1 (5 bases). V lost 6 bases to trimming and J lost 0 bases, with 11 bases between them. The CDR3 runs to 14 residues. Germline CDR1 reads KGHSH; CDR2 reads LQKENI.

V is TRBV9 and J is TRBJ1-1; no firm D call. The V and J ends lost 0 bases and 1 base respectively, with 7 bases between them. The length of the CDR3 is 14 residues. Germline CDR1 reads SGDLS; CDR2 reads YYNGEE. The chain's CDR3 is CASSVAPENTEAFF. In DNA form, the CDR3 reads TGTGCCAGCAGCGTAGCGCCGGAGAACACTGAAGCTTTCTTT.